The entry below describes one T cell receptor (beta chain). Antigen specificity is unknown. This sample stems from a study of identical twins. Study results and limitations: Its conclusions, products of cross-sectional statistical analysis, did not come from following the same donors. Models predicted less out-of-frame TCR alpha sharing in monozygotic twins than was found.

Healthy Caucasians made up all donors. V lost 3 bases and J lost 0, with 9 bases in between. The length of the CDR3 is 14 residues. Germline V gene lookup returns CDR1 MGHRA and CDR2 YSYEKL. TCRdb passed the 5' RACE reads through MiXCR, listing each CDR3 protein once. Here the sample spans about 1.7 million distinct CDR3 sequences, under 35% being singletons. The chain links TRBV4-1 to TRBJ2-7; D is unclear. Specimen: cord blood. The sequence came from a newborn girl in good health. The CDR3 DNA sequence: TGCGCCAGCAGCCAGGTGACTCTCTCCTACGAGCAGTACTTC. Encoded protein: CASSQVTLSYEQYF.